The rows below give T cell receptor beta chains drawn from one sample of a study of blood T cell repertoires in COVID-19. Assay: immunoSEQ multiplex PCR; the TCRdb copy retains only in-frame clones and omits some. Here the sample spans about 300,000 clones, nearly 90% being singletons. Sequencing was carried out using peripheral blood. All receptors derive from a woman in her thirties with COVID-19, enrolled during active disease. Both conserved end residues are trimmed from each CDR3. Clone size appears in some rows only: once, few, many, or a class for an expanded clone.

13 TRBV7-6 NA ASRAGTGASYEQY
11 TRBV2 NA ASSSGSNSPLH
13 TRBV18 NA ASSPGLAGANEQF
12 TRBV5-6 NA ASSLIRESYEQY
12 TRBV9 few ASSERGGDNEQF
13 TRBV2 NA ASSSSGDNTGELF
13 TRBV4-2 NA ASSQGQGTNYGYT
16 TRBV6-6 NA ASSLVGTGHSSGNTIY
18 TRBV27 once ASSLFPGLAGEGSYNEQF
14 TRBV5-1 NA ASSLAWTGALDGYT
11 TRBV19 NA ASMGASTDTQY
11 TRBV6-1 NA ASSEATVETQY
11 TRBV29-1 NA SVEERGPSGYT
12 TRBV5-1 NA ASSSGQGNEKLF
13 TRBV7-9 NA ASSLVGQVNYGYT
17 TRBV5-6 NA ASSLRQLGGVRVLETQY
10 TRBV6-6 NA ASMGGNTEAF
13 TRBV2 NA ASSRVEGVNTEAF
12 TRBV18 once ASSPGQQYTEAF
14 TRBV2 NA ASSEVGTVNYNEQF